This note documents a single T cell receptor (beta chain) sequence. The antigen is not known. This CDR3 comprises 17 residues. With 6 bases clipped from V and 3 bases from J, the junction kept 13 bases outside the gene matches. Looked up from germline, CDR1 is SEHNR and CDR2 is FQNEAQ (reference sequence). This sample stems from a study of OX40 agonist ivuxolimab in advanced cancers. Across the whole study: Dose-escalation patients had hepatocellular carcinoma, melanoma, renal cell or head and neck cancer.

General study results and limits: Antigen specificity of clonally expanded peripheral T cells was not established. Within 6 weeks, CD4+ and CD8+ blood T cells expanded clonally at 0.1 to 3.0 mg/kg.

Assay: immunoSEQ multiplex PCR; the TCRdb copy retains only in-frame clones and omits some. Of just under 85,000 clones in the sample, roughly 84% were seen once. The chain links TRBV7-9 to TRBJ1-4, with TRBD1 identical over 7 bases. Sequenced here: CD4+ or CD8+ T cells sorted from blood, sampled in a trial of the OX40 agonist ivuxolimab. The source of this sequence is an adult with an advanced solid tumor such as melanoma, head and neck, liver or kidney cancer. CDR3 nucleotides: TGTGCCAGCAGACACGGTTGGGAACAGGGGTCTAATGAAAAACTGTTTTTT. Its protein product is CASRHGWEQGSNEKLFF.